This TCR beta chain was found in a study of T-cell memory formation after mild COVID-19 (dated by TCRdb to the early 2020s). The study in broad terms: Most TCR sequence clusters were specific to one of the two donors. In a couple of donors, T-cell clones that expanded and contracted after mild COVID-19 were followed by sequencing TCRalpha and TCRbeta repertoires longitudinally. The cohort was made up of two young adult volunteers, one female and one male, who were previously healthy. General findings and caveats noted by the study authors: The detection of some responding clones in pre-infection memory suggests that pre-existing cross-reactive memory T cells joined the SARS-CoV-2 response. Only two mild cases were covered by the study, and larger cohorts that include severe cases with pre-infection samples were considered necessary. SARS-CoV-2 specificity was not confirmed for the second-wave clones peaking on day 37. Clones contracting from day 15 to 85 had balanced CD4/CD8 phenotypes, while a second wave expanding from day 15 to 37 was biased towards CD4+. Contracting CD4+ clones were found mainly in CM and EM memory subsets, while CD8+ clones were enriched in EMRA.

As regards this clonotype: Which antigen it targets is not known. There are no base qualities to consult, and no much larger clone falls within one base.

Sequenced on an Illumina NovaSeq 6000. Using 5'RACE with constant-segment primers, TCRalpha and TCRbeta cDNA libraries were constructed, with sample barcodes and unique molecular identifiers added in the process. RNA was extracted from every sample with Trizol reagent. Amplification of the libraries took two PCR steps, and the second step added a second sample barcode plus Illumina TruSeq adapters. The libraries were sequenced on an Illumina NovaSeq using 2 x 150 bp paired-end reads. The study's processing was this. The reads were demultiplexed and collapsed into UMI-guided consensus sequences using migec v1.2.7. Using mixcr v2.1.11, the UMI consensuses were aligned to TRA and TRB V and J templates and assembled into clonotypes. A clonotype was counted as expanded or contracted only when both edgeR and NoisET called the clonotype significant, with the noise models trained on biological replicates. For edgeR calls, a false discovery rate-adjusted p below 0.01 and a log2 fold-change threshold of 1 were applied. As an exploratory analysis of dynamics, max-normalized trajectories of the 1000 most abundant clonotypes were examined with PCA combined with hierarchical clustering. Each responding clone was given a CD4 or CD8 phenotype based on the CD4+ and CD8+ repertoires, which had been sequenced separately. The public sequencing data were trimmed at Q25 with fastp and processed into clonotypes with MiXCR by TCRdb, which kept only in-frame beta chains. Here each entry gathers all rows of one CDR3 protein and keeps the most common genes and DNA. These V and J calls originate from TCRdb's pipeline instead of the authors' own analysis. The sample table lists around 500,000 distinct CDR3 sequences, about 20% of them with a count of one. The ten largest clones add up to 9% to 15% of the sample.

The CDR3 runs 15 amino acids, cysteine and phenylalanine included. Left in the record is the CDR3 DNA by itself, 45 bases read in frame from the first base. V is shortened by 4 bases, J by 5 bases, and the region joining them spans 18 bases. The germline V gene sets CDR1 to LGHNA and CDR2 to YNFKEQ. Ficoll-Paque density gradient centrifugation was used to isolate PBMCs. The clonotype originates from an adult woman who had mild COVID-19 (a few samples of this study predate the infection). The sample titles of this study are shuffled in the database, so cell type and time point are left out; the donor was told from shared clones. Here the chain combines TRBV4-2 and TRBJ2-7; the D gene is unclear. The sample was PBMCs or a T cell subset sorted from them (not recorded which). The CDR3: CASSPRDRPQDEQYF. At the DNA level, the sequence is TGTGCCAGCAGCCCTCGAGACCGACCCCAGGACGAGCAGTACTTC.